The 27 T cell receptor beta chains listed next were all sequenced from one sample in a study of blood T cell repertoires in COVID-19. The protocol was immunoSEQ multiplex PCR, while the TCRdb copy is restricted to in-frame clones and leaves out a portion. The sample records roughly 28,000 clones, around nine tenths being singletons. Material: peripheral blood. These receptors were obtained from a human donor in a cohort sampled during active COVID-19.

This clone was observed a single time. V usage is TRBV11-2 and J usage is TRBJ2-3, with D possibly TRBD2 on 5 matching bases. This CDR3 region has 17 residues. The germline gives CDR1 SGHAT, CDR2 FQNNGV. The V end lost 2 bases, the J end lost 5 bases, and 20 bases lay between the germline ends. The CDR3 region is CASSLWIGSGGVDTQYF. The CDR3 DNA reads TGTGCCAGCAGCTTATGGATCGGGTCCGGAGGTGTAGATACGCAGTATTTT.

The chain combines TRBV6-1 with TRBJ2-7; TRBD2 matches 12 bases. The CDR3 covers 14 residues. CDR1 and CDR2 (germline): MNHNS, SASEGT. V gave up 3 bases and J gave up 10 bases; unmatched junction bases: 7. The CDR3 region is CASSDQTSGRSQYF. The CDR3 region has the DNA TGTGCCAGCAGTGACCAGACTAGCGGGAGATCACAGTACTTC.

This chain links TRBV19 with TRBJ1-5; D is uncertain. This CDR3 has 12 amino acids. Germline-derived CDR1 and CDR2 are LNHDA and SQIVND (reference sequence). V lost 0 bases to trimming and J lost 7 bases, with 4 bases between them. CDR3 sequence: CASSIDRQPQHF. In nucleotides, the CDR3 is TGTGCCAGTAGTATAGATCGGCAGCCCCAGCATTTT.

CDR3 loop: CASSEAHPGTGGMRQPQHF. The CDR3 DNA follows: TGTGCCAGCAGTGAAGCGCACCCGGGGACAGGGGGCATGAGACAGCCCCAGCATTTT. V gene TRBV6-1 combines with J gene TRBJ1-5; 12 bases are a match to TRBD1. With V trimmed by 0 bases and J by 7 bases, 13 bases remained unmatched. The CDR3 consists of 19 residues. CDR1 MNHNS and CDR2 SASEGT come from the germline V gene.

The rearrangement links TRBV11-3 to TRBJ2-3, with D maybe TRBD1 (7 bases). The CDR3 is 15 residues long. Germline assignment: CDR1 SGHNT and CDR2 YENEEA. Trimming stripped 1 base from V and 5 bases from J, with 13 bases between. This chain's CDR3 is CASSLGQGGRDTQYF. The CDR3 nucleotides are TGTGCCAGCAGCTTAGGGCAGGGGGGAAGAGATACGCAGTATTTT.

J is TRBJ1-1 and V is TRBV29-1; D is unresolved. Germline CDR1 is SQVTM and CDR2 is ANQGSEA. V dropped 4 bases and J dropped 5 bases, with 14 bases sitting between them. The CDR3 has 13 amino acids. CDR3 coding DNA: TGCAGCGTTGCTGGCGGCCGGTGGACTGAAGCTTTCTTT. Translating it yields CSVAGGRWTEAFF.

The J gene is TRBJ1-6, the V gene TRBV6-6; 7 nucleotides match TRBD1. The CDR3 runs to 15 residues. Germline V lookup: CDR1 MNHNY, CDR2 SVGAGI (reference sequence). V trimming: 6 bases; J trimming: 3 bases; junction bases outside the gene matches: 5. The CDR3 reads CASRGTDSYNSPLHF. In nucleotides, the CDR3 is TGTGCCAGCAGGGGGACAGACAGCTATAATTCACCCCTCCACTTT.

The chain links TRBV3-1 (or the pseudogene TRBV3-2) to TRBJ2-1, with D maybe TRBD2 (5 bases). The CDR3 consists of 13 residues. Germline assignment: CDR1 LGHDT and CDR2 YNNKEL (reference sequence). V was clipped by 1 base and J by 7 bases, with 8 bases between them. For the CDR3, the DNA is TGTGCCAGCAGCCAAGTTCCGGGAAATGAGCAGTTCTTC. Translated, it gives CASSQVPGNEQFF.

The chain uses TRBV6-2 or TRBV6-3 and TRBJ2-1; 9 bases map to TRBD2. CDR1 is MNHEY, CDR2 SVGEGT, per germline. The length of the CDR3 is 15 residues. V gave up 4 bases and J gave up 10 bases; unmatched junction bases: 11. The CDR3 region has the DNA TGTGCCAGCAGTTCCAATAGCGGGAGTAAATGGGAGCAGTTCTTC. Protein product: CASSSNSGSKWEQFF.

The chain carries TRBV7-9 and TRBJ1-2; D is ambiguous. The CDR3 covers 15 residues. The germline V gene encodes CDR1 SEHNR and CDR2 FQNEAQ (reference sequence). V was cut by 4 bases and J by 6 bases, with 18 bases left in between. The CDR3 DNA reads as TGTGCCAGCAGCTCCCGGCGTGGGCCTTGGGATGGCTACACCTTC. Amino acids: CASSSRRGPWDGYTF. Combining the CDR3 with reference TRBV7-9 and TRBJ1-2 gives the whole variable domain DTGVSQNPRHKITKRGQNVTFRCDPISEHNRLYWYRQTLGQGPEFLTYFQNEAQLEKSRLLSDRFSAERPKGSFSTLEIQRTEQGDSAMYLCASSSRRGPWDGYTFGSGTRLTVV.

The V and J genes are TRBV25-1 and TRBJ2-7, with 8 bases that match TRBD1. From germline, CDR1 is MGHDK and CDR2 SYGVNS. The CDR3 length is 15 residues. After removal of 3 bases from V and 7 bases from J, the junction contained 11 bases not matched to a gene. This CDR3 is CASSDIGQGAREQYF. The CDR3 nucleotides read TGTGCCAGCAGTGACATTGGCCAGGGGGCTAGGGAGCAGTACTTC.

V gene TRBV5-1 combines with J gene TRBJ1-2; 9 positions agree with TRBD1. There are 16 residues in the CDR3. J lost 7 bases, V lost 7 bases, and 17 bases had no gene match. Germline V CDR1 and CDR2: SGHRS, YFSETQ. The chain's CDR3 is CASCPEPGQGNGGYTF. As DNA, the CDR3 is TGCGCCAGCTGCCCAGAACCGGGACAGGGTAATGGTGGCTACACCTTC.

This sequence joins TRBV30 and TRBJ2-2, with 7 bases lining up with TRBD1. Trimming took 3 bases from V and 6 from J; bases not matched to a gene: 4. Looked up from germline, CDR1 is GTSNPN and CDR2 is SVGIG (reference sequence). The CDR3 length is 13 residues. Here the CDR3 DNA reads TGTGCCTGGAGAGACAGGGTGGCCGGGGAGCTGTTTTTT. Its protein is CAWRDRVAGELFF.

V and J are TRBV19 and TRBJ1-1; D may be TRBD1 (5 bases). Trimming shortened V by 3 bases and J by 1 base, and 9 bases separated the two germline ends. CDR3 length equals 14 residues. CDR1 is LNHDA, CDR2 SQIVND, per germline (reference sequence). The CDR3, as DNA: TGTGCCAGTAGTATTACAGGCCCGAACACTGAAGCTTTCTTT. Its protein product is CASSITGPNTEAFF.

This chain uses TRBV29-1 with TRBJ2-3, with 8 bases identical to TRBD2. The CDR3 length is 13 residues. Germline V gene lookup returns CDR1 SQVTM and CDR2 ANQGSEA. Unmatched junction bases numbered 3, after V lost 5 bases and J lost 2 bases. The CDR3 DNA follows: TGCAGCGTTCAAGCGGGGGTCACAGATACGCAGTATTTT. This codes for CSVQAGVTDTQYF.

The gene calls are TRBV9 and TRBJ1-3, with D maybe TRBD1 (5 bases). This CDR3 contains 14 residues. Trimming left V 0 bases short and J 4 bases short, with 8 bases between. CDR1 SGDLS and CDR2 YYNGEE come from the germline V gene. The CDR3 bases are TGTGCCAGCAGCGTAGATAAGGGGGGAAACACCATATATTTT. Translation gives CASSVDKGGNTIYF.

The V and J genes are TRBV4-1 and TRBJ1-2; 7 bases map to TRBD1. V lost 0 bases, J lost 0 bases, and 4 bases stayed unmatched. CDR1 and CDR2 from the germline V gene are MGHRA and YSYEKL. The CDR3 covers 16 residues. The CDR3 loop reads CASSQEEGATNYGYTF. DNA for the CDR3: TGCGCCAGCAGCCAAGAAGAGGGGGCGACTAACTATGGCTACACCTTC.

This chain uses TRBV10-3 with TRBJ1-1; TRBD1 matches at 7 bases. CDR1 is ENHRY and CDR2 is SYGVKD in the germline V gene. The junction had 8 bases not matched to a gene; V was cut back by 6 bases and J by 1 base. This CDR3 region has 15 residues. The CDR3 DNA follows: TGTGCCATCAGAGATGGGTGGACAGGGAACACTGAAGCTTTCTTT. This translates into CAIRDGWTGNTEAFF.

This clone was seen more than once but under ten times. V usage is TRBV7-9 and J usage is TRBJ2-2, with D uncertain. The length of the CDR3 is 16 residues. Germline values: CDR1 SEHNR, CDR2 FQNEAQ (reference sequence). The V end was cut by 3 bases, the J end by 0 bases, with 11 bases between. The CDR3 DNA reads as TGTGCCAGCAGCTTTATCACAGAAACGAACACCGGGGAGCTGTTTTTT. The encoded protein is CASSFITETNTGELFF.

The chain carries TRBV11-2 and TRBJ2-7, with D maybe TRBD1 (6 bases). Trimming shortened V by 5 bases and J by 3 bases, and 14 bases separated the two germline ends. CDR1 and CDR2 (germline): SGHAT, FQNNGV. This CDR3 contains 14 residues. The CDR3 loop reads CASSAGVMVYEQYF. The CDR3 nucleotides are TGTGCCAGCAGCGCAGGGGTCATGGTCTACGAGCAGTACTTC.

The V call is TRBV7-9, the J call TRBJ1-2; D is perhaps TRBD1 (5 bases). The V and J ends lost 8 bases and 0 bases respectively, with 7 bases between them. The CDR3 spans 12 residues. From germline, CDR1 is SEHNR and CDR2 FQNEAQ (reference sequence). The CDR3 loop reads CASEGANYGYTF. For the CDR3, the DNA is TGTGCCAGCGAAGGGGCTAACTATGGCTACACCTTC. Full variable domain (missing parts from reference TRBV7-9 and TRBJ1-2): DTGVSQNPRHKITKRGQNVTFRCDPISEHNRLYWYRQTLGQGPEFLTYFQNEAQLEKSRLLSDRFSAERPKGSFSTLEIQRTEQGDSAMYLCASEGANYGYTFGSGTRLTVV.

The chain links TRBV6-1 to TRBJ2-4, with 7 positions matching TRBD2. This CDR3 has 17 amino acids. Trimming took 1 base from V and 3 from J; bases not matched to a gene: 9. Germline V CDR1 and CDR2: MNHNS, SASEGT. The CDR3 nucleotides are TGTGCCAGCAGTGAAGATGCGGGGGTATCCGGCAAAAACATTCAGTACTTC. It yields the protein CASSEDAGVSGKNIQYF.

V usage is TRBV5-1 and J usage is TRBJ2-1; D gene ambiguous. Trimming removed 2 bases at V and 7 bases at J, with 13 bases between. Germline V gene data show CDR1 as SGHRS and CDR2 as YFSETQ. The length of the CDR3 is 14 residues. CDR3 DNA: TGCGCCAGCAGCTTACCGAGTTTAACGAATGAGCAGTTCTTC. Translated: CASSLPSLTNEQFF.

The chain recombines TRBV7-6 with TRBJ1-6, with D tentatively TRBD1 (5 bases). Germline values: CDR1 SGHVS, CDR2 FNYEAQ. The germline V and J ends were trimmed by 1 base and 1 base, with 17 bases remaining between them. The CDR3 consists of 19 residues. CDR3 residues: CASSLGSPLDKSYNSPLHF. In nucleotides, the CDR3 is TGTGCCAGCAGCTTAGGATCCCCCTTGGACAAGTCCTATAATTCACCCCTCCACTTT.

J is TRBJ1-6 and V is TRBV12-3 or TRBV12-4; D remains ambiguous. V was pared by 5 bases and J by 7 bases, with 9 bases between. This CDR3 is 13 amino acids long. This CDR3 reads CASSPSLNSPLHF. In DNA form, the CDR3 reads TGTGCCAGCAGTCCCAGTCTGAATTCACCCCTCCACTTT.

The genes are TRBV6-5 and TRBJ1-5, with D possibly TRBD1 on 5 matching bases. Germline assignment: CDR1 MNHEY and CDR2 SVGAGI. The germline V and J ends were trimmed by 6 bases and 4 bases, with 16 bases remaining between them. This CDR3 contains 15 residues. Written as DNA, the CDR3 is TGTGCCAGCAGATCACAGGAGGGGAATAATCAGCCCCAGCATTTT. This codes for CASRSQEGNNQPQHF.

CDR3: CAVSGRRDTGELFF. CDR3 in DNA: TGTGCCGTCAGCGGGAGGAGGGACACCGGGGAGCTGTTTTTT. The rearrangement uses TRBV19 and TRBJ2-2, with TRBD2 matching over 9 bases. Germline V gene lookup returns CDR1 LNHDA and CDR2 SQIVND (reference sequence). The CDR3 has 14 amino acids. The trim removed 11 bases at V and 3 bases at J, leaving 7 bases unmatched.